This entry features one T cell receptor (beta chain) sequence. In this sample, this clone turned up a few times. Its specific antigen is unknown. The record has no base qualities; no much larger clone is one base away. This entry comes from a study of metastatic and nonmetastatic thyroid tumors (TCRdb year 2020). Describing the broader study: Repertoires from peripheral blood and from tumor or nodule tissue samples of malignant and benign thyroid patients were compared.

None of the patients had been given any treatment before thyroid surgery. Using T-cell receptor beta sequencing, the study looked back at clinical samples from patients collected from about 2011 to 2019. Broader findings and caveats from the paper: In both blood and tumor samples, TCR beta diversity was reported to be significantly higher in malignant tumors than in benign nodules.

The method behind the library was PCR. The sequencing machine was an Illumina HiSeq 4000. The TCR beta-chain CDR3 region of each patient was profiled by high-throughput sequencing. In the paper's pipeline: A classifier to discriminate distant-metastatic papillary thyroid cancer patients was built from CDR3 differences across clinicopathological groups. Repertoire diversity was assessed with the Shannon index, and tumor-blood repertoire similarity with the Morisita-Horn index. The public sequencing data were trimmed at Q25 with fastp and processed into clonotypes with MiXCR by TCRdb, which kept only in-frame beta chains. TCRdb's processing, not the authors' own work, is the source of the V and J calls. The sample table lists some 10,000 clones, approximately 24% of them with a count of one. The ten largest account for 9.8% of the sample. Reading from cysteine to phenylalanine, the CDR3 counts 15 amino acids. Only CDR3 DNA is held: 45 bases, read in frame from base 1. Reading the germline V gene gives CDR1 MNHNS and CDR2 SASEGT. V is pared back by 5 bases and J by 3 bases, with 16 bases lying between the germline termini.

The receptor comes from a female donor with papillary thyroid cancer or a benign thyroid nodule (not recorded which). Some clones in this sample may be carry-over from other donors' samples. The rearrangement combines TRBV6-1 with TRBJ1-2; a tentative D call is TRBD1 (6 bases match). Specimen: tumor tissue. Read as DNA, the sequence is TGTGCCAGCAGTTCCCCTTCGACAGGCTACTATGGCTACACCTTC. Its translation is CASSSPSTGYYGYTF.